These 28 T cell receptor beta chains were all obtained from the same sample, sequenced in a study of blood T cells in healthy people across ages. A J-beta primer mix and a sample-barcoded 5' primer were used in a second PCR of about 6 to 12 cycles. TCRdb passed the 5' RACE reads through MiXCR, listing each CDR3 protein once. The table includes approximately 320,000 distinct CDR3 sequences, roughly 29% detected once. The sequenced sample was blood. All receptors come from a woman between 65 and 79 years old in good health.

In DNA form, the CDR3 reads TGCAGTCCCCTAGCGGGAGGGATCAATGAGCAGTTCTTC. Translated: CSPLAGGINEQFF. The chain is built from TRBV20-1 and TRBJ2-1, with 12 bases matching TRBD2. CDR1 and CDR2 (germline): DFQATT, SNEGSKA (reference sequence). The length of the CDR3 is 13 residues. The J segment lost 6 bases and the V segment lost 8 bases, leaving 5 bases of the junction unmatched.

This clonotype was counted only a few times. The CDR3 sequence is CASSGRLAGGTDTQYF. The CDR3 region has the DNA TGTGCCAGCAGCGGACGACTAGCGGGAGGCACAGATACGCAGTATTTT. The chain recombines TRBV5-5 with TRBJ2-3, with 12 positions matching TRBD2. The CDR3 spans 16 residues. Trimming took 4 bases from V and 1 from J; bases not matched to a gene: 4. CDR1 SGHKS and CDR2 YYEKEE come from the germline V gene (reference sequence).

A few counts support this clonotype. The V call is TRBV20-1, the J call TRBJ2-5; a weak D match, TRBD1 (6 bases). The CDR3 length is 15 residues. V lost 0 bases and J lost 2, with 13 bases in between. Per germline, CDR1 DFQATT and CDR2 SNEGSKA (reference sequence). CDR3 coding DNA: TGCAGTGCTAGAGACGTAGGACAGCCACAAGAGACCCAGTACTTC. It is translated as CSARDVGQPQETQYF.

This clonotype occurred a few times. The V call is TRBV3-1, the J call TRBJ2-5; TRBD2 aligns across 11 bases. The J call is uncertain, as TRBJ2-1 better fits the DNA end. Germline CDR1 is LGHDT and CDR2 is YNNKEL (reference sequence). There are 17 residues in the CDR3. The CDR3, as DNA: TGTGCCAGCAGCCAAGATAGGTTCACTAGCGGGAGTAATGAGCAGTTCTTC. Protein product: CASSQDRFTSGSNEQFF.

This clonotype showed up just a few times. J is TRBJ1-2 and V is TRBV23-1; the D is unclear. TRBV23-1 is sorted into the ORF group, with uncertain function. The CDR3 loop spans 14 amino acids. Deletions cut 1 base from V and 8 bases from J, with 14 bases between. CDR3 residues: CASSQFSRICGYTF. The DNA for the CDR3 is TGCGCCAGCAGTCAATTCAGTAGGATATGCGGCTACACCTTC.

The chain employs TRBV7-2 and TRBJ1-5; 10 bases are shared with TRBD1. CDR3 size: 17 residues. CDR1 SGHTA and CDR2 FQGNSA come from the germline V gene. J gave up 4 bases and V 4 bases, and 10 bases lay outside the gene matches. CDR3 bases: TGTGCCAGCAGCTCCGGGACAGGGGTTCTTAGGAATCAGCCCCAGCATTTT. This encodes CASSSGTGVLRNQPQHF.

This clonotype was detected a few times. The chain uses TRBV7-2 and TRBJ1-1; D might be TRBD1 (5 bases). The V gene's germline CDR1 is SGHTA and CDR2 FQGNSA. The CDR3 length is 15 residues. Trimming took 3 bases from V and 2 from J, leaving 13 bases between them. The CDR3 reads CASSFLGTGNTEAFF. CDR3 in DNA: TGTGCCAGCAGCTTCCTCGGGACGGGAAACACTGAAGCTTTCTTT.

Only a few counts were recorded for this clonotype. This may be a read error: a much more frequent sequence differs by one nucleotide. The V call is TRBV27, the J call TRBJ2-1, with a possible D match to TRBD2 (6 bases). Germline assignment: CDR1 MNHEY and CDR2 SMNVEV (reference sequence). CDR3 length: 17 residues. CDR3 DNA: TGTGCCAGCAGTTTATCAGGGATGGTACTAGCAGGCAATGTGCAGTTCTTC. It is translated as CASSLSGMVLAGNVQFF.

The chain is built from TRBV10-3 and TRBJ2-7; 8 positions match TRBD1. The V segment lost 0 bases and the J segment 5 bases; nucleotides outside the gene matches: 6. The CDR3 is made up of 15 amino acids. The germline CDR1 and CDR2 sequences are ENHRY and SYGVKD. The CDR3 loop reads CAISESRTGSDEQYF. The CDR3 nucleotides read TGTGCCATCAGTGAGTCTAGGACAGGGAGTGACGAGCAGTACTTC.

V usage is TRBV18 and J usage is TRBJ2-1; TRBD2 matches at 8 bases. Trimming removed 4 bases from V and 7 bases from J; junction bases left unmatched: 9. Germline CDR1 reads KGHSH; CDR2 reads LQKENI. This CDR3 is 15 amino acids long. CDR3: CASSLTSGSKNEQFF. The CDR3 region has the DNA TGTGCCAGCTCACTTACCAGCGGGAGTAAAAATGAGCAGTTCTTC.

CDR3 nucleotide sequence: TGCGCCAGCAGCTCTTCGGACAGCTCCTACGAGCAGTACTTC. As protein: CASSSSDSSYEQYF. The genes are TRBV5-1 and TRBJ2-5, with D possibly being TRBD1 (6 bases). The DNA end is a closer match to TRBJ2-7, so the J assignment may be wrong. This CDR3 is 14 amino acids long. The germline V gene encodes CDR1 SGHRS and CDR2 YFSETQ.

This chain joins TRBV28 and TRBJ2-1; TRBD1 agrees at 11 bases. The end of the DNA fits TRBJ2-7 better, so the J call may be wrong. Germline V CDR1 and CDR2: MDHEN, SYDVKM. This CDR3 has 15 residues. Here the CDR3 reads CASSRWTGGAYEQYF. CDR3 nucleotides: TGTGCCAGCAGTCGATGGACAGGGGGCGCCTACGAGCAGTACTTC.

V gene TRBV4-1 combines with J gene TRBJ2-7; 10 nucleotides line up with TRBD2. The trim removed 2 bases at V and 5 bases at J, leaving 6 bases unmatched. The CDR3 sequence is 15 residues long. The V gene's germline CDR1 is MGHRA and CDR2 YSYEKL. The CDR3 DNA follows: TGCGCCAGCAGCCAACCTACTAGCGGGAAGAACGAGCAGTACTTC. As protein: CASSQPTSGKNEQYF.

The chain recombines TRBV18 with TRBJ1-1; TRBD1 is a possible D gene (5 bases). Germline loops: CDR1 KGHSH, CDR2 LQKENI. Trimming removed 3 bases from V and 6 bases from J, with 14 bases in between. The CDR3 consists of 14 residues. CDR3 protein: CASSPSVTAPEAFF. In nucleotides, the CDR3 is TGTGCCAGCTCACCGAGCGTGACAGCCCCTGAAGCTTTCTTT.

This clonotype was observed a handful of times. CDR3 sequence reads: CSAGRTYNEQFF. The CDR3 coding sequence is TGCAGTGCCGGGAGAACTTACAATGAGCAGTTCTTC. This chain connects TRBV20-1 to TRBJ2-1; D is possibly TRBD2 (6 bases). Germline CDR1 DFQATT, CDR2 SNEGSKA (reference sequence). This CDR3 has 12 residues. Trimming took off 6 bases at V and 4 bases at J, with 10 bases between the two ends.

The V call is TRBV27, the J call TRBJ2-1; TRBD1 might be the D (6 bases). CDR3 length: 14 residues. The germline gives CDR1 MNHEY, CDR2 SMNVEV (reference sequence). V shed 0 bases and J shed 8 bases, with 11 bases lying between them. The CDR3 nucleotides are TGTGCCAGCAGTTTATCTACAGGGTTAGATGAGCAGTTCTTC. It translates to CASSLSTGLDEQFF.

The J gene is TRBJ1-1, the V gene TRBV5-1; the D is unclear. This CDR3 contains 13 residues. The germline CDR1 and CDR2 sequences are SGHRS and YFSETQ. The V gene lost 4 bases and the J gene lost 1 base, with 8 bases spanning the gap. As DNA, the CDR3 is TGCGCCAGCAGCCGGGAGAAGAACACTGAAGCTTTCTTT. It codes for CASSREKNTEAFF.

This clonotype came up many times. V and J are TRBV28 and TRBJ2-5; D may be TRBD1 or TRBD2 (5 bases each). Germline CDR1 reads MDHEN; CDR2 reads SYDVKM. This CDR3 comprises 15 residues. V gave up 0 bases and J gave up 1 base, with 9 bases separating them. The CDR3 loop reads CASSLWSGGQETQYF. For the CDR3, the DNA is TGTGCCAGCAGTTTATGGTCTGGGGGCCAAGAGACCCAGTACTTC.

The J gene is TRBJ2-1, the V gene TRBV7-8; a possible D gene is TRBD1 (6 bases). This CDR3 spans 14 amino acids. V was shortened by 4 bases and J by 7 bases, with 14 bases between the two germline ends. Germline V CDR1 and CDR2: SGHVS, FQNEAQ. For the CDR3, the DNA is TGTGCCAGCAGCTCCCCGAACAGGGCTAATGAGCAGTTCTTC. Residues: CASSSPNRANEQFF.

This clonotype was seen more than once but under ten times. This rearrangement joins TRBV24-1 to TRBJ2-3; D uncertain. CDR1 KGHDR and CDR2 SFDVKD come from the germline V gene. V was clipped by 0 bases and J by 2 bases, with 14 bases between them. The CDR3 extends over 17 amino acids. CDR3 coding DNA: TGTGCCACCAGTGATTTGCTTCCCGGCAGGACCACAGATACGCAGTATTTT. It specifies CATSDLLPGRTTDTQYF.

The chain is built from TRBV29-1 and TRBJ1-1; unclear D gene. This CDR3 has 13 amino acids. V lost 6 bases and J lost 2, with 13 bases in between. CDR1 and CDR2 from the germline V gene are SQVTM and ANQGSEA. The CDR3 DNA sequence: TGCAGCGTGGCCCGTGCCGGTAACACTGAAGCTTTCTTT. Residues: CSVARAGNTEAFF. Looking up the rest from reference TRBV29-1 and TRBJ1-1 gives the full variable domain: SAVISQKPSRDICQRGTSLTIQCQVDSQVTMMFWYRQQPGQSLTLIATANQGSEATYESGFVIDKFPISRPNLTFSTLTVSNMSPEDSSIYLCSVARAGNTEAFFGQGTRLTVV.

Regarding this clonotype: An end of the junction differs from the germline gene, which may be a read error. The rearrangement links TRBV5-6 to TRBJ2-1, with 7 bases identical to TRBD2. The CDR3 consists of 15 residues. The germline V gene encodes CDR1 SGHDT and CDR2 YYEEEE. The chain's CDR3 is CASSRGGSSYNGQFF. In nucleotides, the CDR3 is TGTGCCAGCAGCCGCGGGGGTAGCTCCTACAATGGGCAGTTCTTC.

The chain is built from TRBV14 and TRBJ1-6, with a weak D call TRBD1 (5 bases). CDR3 length: 15 residues. The V and J ends lost 1 base and 7 bases respectively, with 11 bases between them. CDR1 and CDR2 (germline): SGHDN, FVKESK. The CDR3 DNA is TGTGCCAGCAGCCAAGCTGGGACGGAAAATTCACCCCTCCACTTT. It translates to CASSQAGTENSPLHF.

The chain has TRBV12-5 and TRBJ2-1; TRBD1 or TRBD2 may be the D gene (5 bases each). Germline V gives CDR1 LGHNT, CDR2 FRNRAP. V lost 2 bases, J lost 0 bases, and 14 bases lay in between. The CDR3 spans 17 residues. CDR3 sequence reads: CASGLLRDVSSYNEQFF. The CDR3 DNA reads as TGTGCTAGTGGTTTGCTTAGGGACGTCAGCTCCTACAATGAGCAGTTCTTC.

This clonotype showed up just a few times. V gene TRBV7-3 combines with J gene TRBJ2-7, with 7 bases matching TRBD1. Per germline, CDR1 SGHTA and CDR2 FQGTGA. With 5 bases clipped from V and 5 bases from J, the junction kept 12 bases outside the gene matches. The CDR3 length is 15 residues. CDR3 DNA: TGTGCCAGCAGCCAAACAGGGGTAGTTTACCACGAGCAGTACTTC. Its protein product is CASSQTGVVYHEQYF.

This clonotype was seen a handful of times. The chain carries TRBV2 and TRBJ1-2; unclear D gene. The V gene lost 8 bases and the J gene lost 5 bases, with 15 bases spanning the gap. Germline CDR1 is SNHLY and CDR2 is FYNNEI. The CDR3 has 13 residues. CDR3 protein: CASGLEWGYGYTF. The CDR3 coding sequence is TGTGCCAGCGGTTTGGAGTGGGGATATGGCTACACCTTC.

This clonotype was seen repeatedly, ten times or more. The chain employs TRBV7-2 and TRBJ2-5; tentatively, D is TRBD2 (5 bases). The J call may be wrong; the DNA end is better matched by TRBJ2-1. Per germline, CDR1 SGHTA and CDR2 FQGNSA. This CDR3 contains 17 residues. The DNA for the CDR3 is TGTGCCAGCAGCTTAGGCGGGCGTATACGATTCGGAGGTGAGCAGTTCTTC. It encodes CASSLGGRIRFGGEQFF.

This clonotype showed up just a few times. The CDR3 end shows no conserved phenylalanine or tryptophan, and so a read error is likely. The chain employs TRBV11-2 and TRBJ2-1, with D perhaps matching TRBD1 (5 bases). V shed 3 bases and J shed 5 bases, with 20 bases lying between them. The CDR3 covers 17 residues. Germline V lookup: CDR1 SGHAT, CDR2 FQNNGV. CDR3 DNA sequence: TGTGCCAGCAGCTTTAGGGGAAGGATTGCAATCGACAATGAGCAGTTCCTC. Protein: CASSFRGRIAIDNEQFL.